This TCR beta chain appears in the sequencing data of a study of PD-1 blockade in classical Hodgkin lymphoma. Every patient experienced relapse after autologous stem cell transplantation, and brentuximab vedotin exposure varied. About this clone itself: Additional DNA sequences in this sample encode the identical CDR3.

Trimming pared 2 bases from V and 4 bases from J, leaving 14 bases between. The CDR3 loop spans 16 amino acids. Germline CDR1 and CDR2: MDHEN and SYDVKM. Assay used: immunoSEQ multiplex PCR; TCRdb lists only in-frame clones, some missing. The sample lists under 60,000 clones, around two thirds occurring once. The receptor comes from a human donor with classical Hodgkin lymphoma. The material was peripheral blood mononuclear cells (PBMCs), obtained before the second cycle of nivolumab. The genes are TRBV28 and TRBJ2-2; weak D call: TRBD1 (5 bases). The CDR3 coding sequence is TGTGCCAGCAGTTTACCCGACAGCCTCCTCACCGGGGAGCTGTTTTTT. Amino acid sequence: CASSLPDSLLTGELFF.